The present T cell receptor (beta chain) was sequenced within a study of identifying expanded T cells in peripheral blood. Regarding the study as a whole: Clone count variance between approximately two-week samples rose with total template count.

This CDR3 is 13 amino acids long. CDR1 is LNHDA, CDR2 SQIVND, per germline (reference sequence). V lost 3 bases and J lost 8, with 13 bases in between. Method: immunoSEQ multiplex PCR; TCRdb's copy keeps in-frame clones and lacks some. Of some 96,000 clones in the sample, 88% were seen once. In the case of this clone: Its specificity is not known.

The sample was blood. This chain links TRBV19 with TRBJ1-2; D gene uncertain. The TCR originated in a person aged 18 to 70 in good health. CDR3 in amino acids: CASSITRQRGYTF. The CDR3 nucleotides read TGTGCCAGTAGTATCACGCGGCAACGGGGCTACACCTTC.